Listed here are 22 T cell receptor beta chains from one sample, sequenced in a study of neurological immune-mediated disorders. TCRdb redid the calling of the 5' RACE reads with MiXCR, one entry per CDR3 protein. The table lists about 79,000 distinct CDR3 sequences, 13% to 15% of them singletons. The sequenced material came from PBMCs. Receptors originate from a woman in her 50s in good health.

Many counts were recorded for this clonotype. V and J are TRBV12-5 and TRBJ2-1; 12 bases agree with TRBD2. V shed 6 bases, J shed 9 bases, and the junction held 6 bases outside the gene matches. There are 14 residues in the CDR3. The V gene's germline CDR1 is LGHNT and CDR2 FRNRAP. The CDR3 here is CASGPGTSGFEQFF. CDR3 coding DNA: TGTGCTAGTGGCCCCGGGACTAGCGGGTTTGAGCAGTTCTTC.

Concerning this clonotype: A much bigger clone sits one base away, suggesting this may be a read error. The rearrangement links TRBV12-3 or TRBV12-4 to TRBJ1-6, with TRBD1 identical over 8 bases. This CDR3 has 14 residues. Trimming at V came to 7 bases and at J to 7 bases, leaving 6 bases not matched to a gene. The DNA of the CDR3 is TGTGCCAGCACCTGGACAGGGACCAATTCACCCCTCCACTTT. Amino acid sequence: CASTWTGTNSPLHF.

This clonotype was observed at least ten times. J is TRBJ1-2 and V is TRBV12-3 or TRBV12-4; 7 bases are shared with TRBD1. The junction had 14 bases not matched to a gene; V was cut back by 8 bases and J by 8 bases. The CDR3 is made up of 14 amino acids. CDR3 residues: CASSRVTGLAGYTF. CDR3 nucleotides: TGTGCCAGCTCTAGAGTGACAGGGCTCGCGGGCTACACCTTC.

In this sample, this clonotype turned up many times. The chain couples TRBV3-1 to TRBJ1-4; D perhaps matches TRBD1 (5 bases). CDR3 size: 15 residues. Germline V gene sequence: CDR1 LGHDT, CDR2 YNNKEL (reference sequence). Trimming took off 2 bases at V and 8 bases at J, with 15 bases between the two ends. CDR3: CASSQMGGLSEKLFF. DNA of the CDR3: TGTGCCAGCAGCCAAATGGGGGGATTATCCGAAAAACTGTTTTTT.

Regarding this clonotype: This may stem from a read error, because a much larger clone lies one nucleotide away. The chain carries TRBV20-1 and TRBJ2-1; 10 positions match TRBD2. CDR1 is DFQATT and CDR2 is SNEGSKA in the germline V gene (reference sequence). With 2 bases clipped from V and 6 bases from J, the junction kept 7 bases outside the gene matches. This CDR3 is 15 amino acids long. CDR3 protein: CSARYMPSGSNEQFF. The CDR3 DNA sequence: TGCAGTGCTAGATATATGCCTAGCGGGAGCAATGAGCAGTTCTTC.

This clonotype was picked up many times. This chain joins TRBV5-1 and TRBJ2-1; 7 bases line up with TRBD2. V dropped 4 bases and J dropped 8; count of bases not matched to a gene: 3. Germline V gene sequence: CDR1 SGHRS, CDR2 YFSETQ. The CDR3 sequence is 12 residues long. For the CDR3, the DNA is TGCGCCAGCAGCCATCTAGCGGATGAGCAGTTCTTC. Its translation: CASSHLADEQFF.

The table lists this clonotype with a count of one. The rearrangement uses TRBV4-1 and TRBJ2-7; D remains ambiguous. The CDR3 consists of 18 residues. Trimming cost V 0 bases and J 0 bases, with 18 bases left between them. Looked up from germline, CDR1 is MGHRA and CDR2 is YSYEKL. In nucleotides, the CDR3 is TGCGCCAGCAGCCAAGATTTTCGCGGCGTGTCCTACTCCTACGAGCAGTACTTC. This codes for CASSQDFRGVSYSYEQYF.

Ten or more counts support this clonotype. This chain uses TRBV20-1 with TRBJ2-3, with 12 bases that match TRBD2. V dropped 0 bases and J dropped 6; count of bases not matched to a gene: 4. The CDR3 length is 15 residues. From germline, CDR1 is DFQATT and CDR2 SNEGSKA (reference sequence). The CDR3 coding sequence is TGCAGTGCTAGAGATCGACTAGCGGGAGCTGATACGCAGTATTTT. It specifies CSARDRLAGADTQYF.

Only a few counts were recorded for this clonotype. The V and J genes are TRBV7-2 and TRBJ1-5; 7 bases are a match to TRBD1. Germline-derived CDR1 and CDR2 are SGHTA and FQGNSA. This CDR3 is built from 14 residues. J lost 5 bases, V lost 5 bases, and 6 bases had no gene match. The CDR3 region is CASSRNRGDQPQHF. In nucleotides, the CDR3 is TGTGCCAGCAGCAGGAACAGGGGTGATCAGCCCCAGCATTTT.

This clonotype was seen at least ten times. This chain links TRBV7-9 with TRBJ2-1; 9 positions match TRBD2. CDR3 length: 16 amino acids. Germline-derived CDR1 and CDR2 are SEHNR and FQNEAQ (reference sequence). With V trimmed by 4 bases and J by 7 bases, 11 bases remained unmatched. CDR3 nucleotides: TGTGCCAGCAGCTCACCGGGAAATAGCGGGGGTAATGAGCAGTTCTTC. Translating gives CASSSPGNSGGNEQFF. Complete variable domain (other parts from reference TRBV7-9 and TRBJ2-1): DTGVSQNPRHKITKRGQNVTFRCDPISEHNRLYWYRQTLGQGPEFLTYFQNEAQLEKSRLLSDRFSAERPKGSFSTLEIQRTEQGDSAMYLCASSSPGNSGGNEQFFGPGTRLTVL.

CDR3 loop: CASSEAYTGELFF. CDR3 nucleotide sequence: TGCGCCAGCAGTGAGGCCTACACCGGGGAGCTGTTTTTT. The rearrangement links TRBV10-1 to TRBJ2-2; D gene uncertain. V was pared by 2 bases and J by 3 bases, with 4 bases between. CDR3 length equals 13 residues. Germline CDR1 WNHNN, CDR2 SYGVQD (reference sequence).

This chain links TRBV3-1 with TRBJ2-5; tentatively, D is TRBD2 (6 bases). CDR1 and CDR2 (germline): LGHDT, YNNKEL (reference sequence). The CDR3 has 15 amino acids. V lost 4 bases and J lost 4, with 16 bases in between. This CDR3 reads CASSPGTGVAETQYF. DNA for the CDR3: TGTGCCAGCAGCCCCGGGACGGGGGTCGCAGAGACCCAGTACTTC.

This clonotype was observed many times. The chain recombines TRBV5-1 with TRBJ1-2; 9 bases map to TRBD1. The CDR3 covers 16 residues. Germline V lookup: CDR1 SGHRS, CDR2 YFSETQ. With 0 bases clipped from V and 3 bases from J, the junction kept 6 bases outside the gene matches. CDR3 sequence (DNA): TGCGCCAGCAGCTTGGAAGGGACAGGGTTGGACTATGGCTACACCTTC. Translating gives CASSLEGTGLDYGYTF.

There are many counts of this clonotype. The CDR3 spells CASRRDRGTEKLFF. CDR3 DNA: TGCGCCAGCAGGAGGGACAGGGGGACTGAAAAACTGTTTTTT. The V call is TRBV5-1, the J call TRBJ1-4, with TRBD1 matching over 11 bases. This CDR3 region has 14 residues. Germline lookup yields CDR1 SGHRS and CDR2 YFSETQ. The V gene end was trimmed by 5 bases and the J gene end by 7 bases; junction bases not matched to a gene: 4. The variable domain in full, completed from reference TRBV5-1 and TRBJ1-4, reads KAGVTQTPRYLIKTRGQQVTLSCSPISGHRSVSWYQQTPGQGLQFLFEYFSETQRNKGNFPGRFSGRQFSNSRSEMNVSTLELGDSALYLCASRRDRGTEKLFFGSGTQLSVL.

The table lists this clonotype with many counts. This chain uses TRBV5-1 with TRBJ1-4; 10 bases map to TRBD1. The germline CDR1 and CDR2 sequences are SGHRS and YFSETQ. The junction had 6 bases not matched to a gene; V was cut back by 2 bases and J by 8 bases. The CDR3 spans 15 residues. The CDR3 DNA reads TGCGCCAGCAGCTTCGACAGGGGGCTTAGCGAAAAACTGTTTTTT. Translated, it gives CASSFDRGLSEKLFF.

The table lists this clonotype with many counts. This sequence joins TRBV5-1 and TRBJ1-2; D may be TRBD1 (5 bases). V lost 3 bases, J lost 3 bases, and 15 bases lay in between. The CDR3 consists of 15 residues. Germline CDR1 and CDR2: SGHRS and YFSETQ. In DNA form, the CDR3 reads TGCGCCAGCAGCTGGTTCGGGGCGGCGGACTATGGCTACACCTTC. Amino acid sequence: CASSWFGAADYGYTF. Looking up the rest from reference TRBV5-1 and TRBJ1-2 gives the full variable domain: KAGVTQTPRYLIKTRGQQVTLSCSPISGHRSVSWYQQTPGQGLQFLFEYFSETQRNKGNFPGRFSGRQFSNSRSEMNVSTLELGDSALYLCASSWFGAADYGYTFGSGTRLTVV.

This clonotype was seen many times. This chain joins TRBV5-1 and TRBJ2-3; the D is unclear. There are 14 residues in the CDR3. Germline lookup yields CDR1 SGHRS and CDR2 YFSETQ. V lost 1 base, J lost 1 base, and 7 bases lay in between. CDR3 in DNA: TGCGCCAGCAGCTTGCCACAGCGCACAGATACGCAGTATTTT. As protein: CASSLPQRTDTQYF.

This clonotype was seen many times. V gene TRBV5-1 combines with J gene TRBJ2-5; D uncertain. V was cut by 1 base and J by 1 base, with 8 bases left in between. The CDR3 totals 14 residues. The V gene's germline CDR1 is SGHRS and CDR2 YFSETQ. CDR3 residues: CASSLRQRQETQYF. The CDR3, as DNA: TGCGCCAGCAGCTTGCGGCAGCGCCAAGAGACCCAGTACTTC.

In its sample, this clonotype was seen many times. V usage is TRBV5-6 and J usage is TRBJ1-2, with unresolved D. The CDR3 loop spans 13 amino acids. Trimming pared 0 bases from V and 8 bases from J, leaving 11 bases between. CDR1 is SGHDT, CDR2 YYEEEE, per germline. The CDR3 is CASSLGRPSGYTF. CDR3 bases: TGTGCCAGCAGCTTGGGGCGGCCTTCCGGCTACACCTTC.

This clonotype has a count of ten or more. The chain is built from TRBV7-8 and TRBJ2-5, with D perhaps given as TRBD1 or TRBD2 (5 bases each). CDR3 length: 14 residues. With 3 bases removed from V and 2 bases from J, the gap between germline ends came to 10 bases. Germline-derived CDR1 and CDR2 are SGHVS and FQNEAQ. CDR3 in amino acids: CASSLGRQQETQYF. CDR3 nucleotide sequence: TGTGCCAGCAGCTTGGGACGGCAACAAGAGACCCAGTACTTC. Using reference TRBV7-8 and TRBJ2-5 for the parts outside the CDR3, the full variable domain is GAGVSQSPRYKVAKRGQDVALRCDPISGHVSLFWYQQALGQGPEFLTYFQNEAQLDKSGLPSDRFFAERPEGSVSTLKIQRTQQEDSAVYLCASSLGRQQETQYFGPGTRLLVL.

This clonotype was seen many times. This chain connects TRBV5-1 to TRBJ2-1; the D is unclear. Germline V gives CDR1 SGHRS, CDR2 YFSETQ. V lost 4 bases and J lost 0, with 11 bases in between. The CDR3 extends over 15 amino acids. CDR3 loop: CASSEAASSYNEQFF. CDR3 DNA sequence: TGCGCCAGCAGCGAGGCAGCGAGCTCCTACAATGAGCAGTTCTTC.

This clonotype was seen at least ten times. The chain couples TRBV28 to TRBJ2-7; D is perhaps TRBD1 or TRBD2 (5 bases each). This CDR3 spans 13 amino acids. CDR1 and CDR2 from the germline V gene are MDHEN and SYDVKM. V lost 10 bases, J lost 7 bases, and 20 bases lay in between. CDR3 in amino acids: CAIVGAPLREQYF. The CDR3 coding sequence is TGTGCCATCGTCGGGGCCCCTCTACGGGAGCAGTACTTC.